Listed below are T cell receptor beta chains from one sample, sequenced in a study of T cells in tuberculosis. Repertoires were generated with immunoSEQ multiplex PCR, while TCRdb's copy carries only in-frame clones and drops some. The top ten hold 6% to 7% of the sample, which has 28,000 or so clones, roughly 89% seen once. The material sequenced was PBMCs. The receptor set was obtained from a donor between 10 and 35 years old with latent tuberculosis or without tuberculosis infection. The CDR3 runs from the conserved cysteine through the conserved F or W. A D gene is named only where the DNA matches it firmly. Some rows mark clone size as missing; the rest say once, few, many or name a class of expanded clone.

J | size | V | D | DNA | CDR3
TRBJ2-7 | . | TRBV9 | . | TGTGCCAGCAGCGCCACAGGGTCCTCCTACTACGAGCAGTACTTC | CASSATGSSYYEQYF
TRBJ2-7 | . | TRBV6-6 | TRBD1 | TGTGCCAGCGCACCGGGACAGCGAAGTTACGAGCAGTACTTC | CASAPGQRSYEQYF
TRBJ1-2 | . | TRBV6-5 | TRBD1 | TGTGCCAGCAGGAGACCAGGGGGCGAGTATGGCTACACCTTC | CASRRPGGEYGYTF
TRBJ2-5 | . | TRBV2 | TRBD2 | TGTGCCAGCAAGGAGAGCGGGGTCTTCGCGGAAGAGACCCAGTACTTC | CASKESGVFAEETQYF
TRBJ2-3 | . | TRBV7-2 | TRBD2 | TGTGCCAGCAGCGCTCTGGGCGGGGGGCCCACAGATACGCAGTATTTT | CASSALGGGPTDTQYF
TRBJ1-6 | . | TRBV28 | TRBD1 | TGTGCCAGCAGTGCAGGGACAGGCGAATATAATTCACCCCTCCACTTT | CASSAGTGEYNSPLHF
TRBJ1-2 | . | TRBV4-3 | TRBD1 | TGCGCCAGCAGCCTATCTAACAGGGGGTCCTACACCTTC | CASSLSNRGSYTF
TRBJ1-6 | few | TRBV28 | . | TGTGCCAGCAGTTTATTCGGCCGGGGGGCTTCGGGTAATTCACCCCTCCACTTT | CASSLFGRGASGNSPLHF
TRBJ2-6 | . | TRBV11-2 | . | TGTGCCAGCAGCCCCGGACTCGTAGGGGCCAACGTCCTGACTTTC | CASSPGLVGANVLTF
TRBJ1-6 | . | TRBV28 | TRBD1 | TGTGCCAGCAGTTTATGGGGACAGGGTTGGAATTCACCCCTCCACTTT | CASSLWGQGWNSPLHF
TRBJ2-3 | . | TRBV2 | . | TGTGCCAGCAGTGAACGGACTCAGGCAGATACGCAGTATTTT | CASSERTQADTQYF
TRBJ2-3 | . | TRBV6-1 | . | TGTGCCAGCAGTGAAGGGGAGACGGGTGCAGATACGCAGTATTTT | CASSEGETGADTQYF
TRBJ2-1 | . | TRBV6-1 | . | TGTGCCAGCGGTCACGCCGGCCCGAGCGCGTTCTTC | CASGHAGPSAFF
TRBJ1-5 | once | TRBV19 | . | TGTGCCAGTAGTATAGCTACAGTTAGAGACCCCCAGCATTTT | CASSIATVRDPQHF